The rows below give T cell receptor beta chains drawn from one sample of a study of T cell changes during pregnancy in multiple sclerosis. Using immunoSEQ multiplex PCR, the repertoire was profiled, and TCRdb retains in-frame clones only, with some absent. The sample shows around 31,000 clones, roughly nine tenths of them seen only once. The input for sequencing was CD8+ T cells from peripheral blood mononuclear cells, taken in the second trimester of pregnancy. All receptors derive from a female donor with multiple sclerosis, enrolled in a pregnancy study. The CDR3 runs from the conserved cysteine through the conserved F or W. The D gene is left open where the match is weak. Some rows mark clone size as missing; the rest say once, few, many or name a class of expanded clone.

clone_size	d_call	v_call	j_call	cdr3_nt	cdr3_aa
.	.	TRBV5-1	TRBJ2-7	TGCGCCAGCAGCTTGGGGGCCCAGGGTAAATACGAGCAGTACTTC	CASSLGAQGKYEQYF
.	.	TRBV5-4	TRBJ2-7	TGTGCCAGCAGCCTCGACAAGTACGAGCAGTACTTC	CASSLDKYEQYF
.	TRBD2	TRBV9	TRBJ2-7	TGTGCCAGCAGCGCACCCTTTTCTACTAGCGGGAACTCCTACGAGCAGTACTTC	CASSAPFSTSGNSYEQYF
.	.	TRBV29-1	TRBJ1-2	TGCAGCGCGCGGAAGAGCCCTTATGGCTACACCTTC	CSARKSPYGYTF
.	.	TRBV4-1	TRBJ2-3	TGCGCCAGCAGCCAAGCCAACACAGATACGCAGTATTTT	CASSQANTDTQYF
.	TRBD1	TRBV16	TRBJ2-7	TGTGCCAGCAGCCAGACCTTAGGGACAGGCGCCTTGGACGAGCAGTACTTC	CASSQTLGTGALDEQYF
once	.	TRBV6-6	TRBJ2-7	TGTGCCAGCACAAACGAGGGCTACGAGCAGTACTTC	CASTNEGYEQYF
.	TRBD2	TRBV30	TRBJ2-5	TGTGCCTGGGGGCCCGGGGGGGGGCCCTACGGGGATGAGACCCAGTACTTC	CAWGPGGGPYGDETQYF
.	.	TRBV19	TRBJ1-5	TGTGCCAGTACTTGGGGCTTTGGGAGCAATCAGCCCCAGCATTTT	CASTWGFGSNQPQHF
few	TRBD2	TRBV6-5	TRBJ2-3	TGTGCCAGCAGTTACTCGGCGGGGGAGGGCGCAGATACGCAGTATTTT	CASSYSAGEGADTQYF
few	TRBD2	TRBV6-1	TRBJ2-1	TGTGCCAGCAGTGGACTAGCGGGAGGCAATGAGCAGTTCTTC	CASSGLAGGNEQFF
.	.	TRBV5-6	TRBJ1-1	TGTGCCAGCAGCTCCGGGACTCAGAACACTGAAGCTTTCTTT	CASSSGTQNTEAFF
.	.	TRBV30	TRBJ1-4	TGTGCCTCCGGCCGCGGTCCCGTCTCTGCTAATGAAAAACTGTTTTTT	CASGRGPVSANEKLFF
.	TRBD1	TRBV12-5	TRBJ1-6	TGTGCTAGTGGTCTAAGTTTTATCAGTACCCAGGGGGCAGGCTATAATTCACCCCTCCACTTT	CASGLSFISTQGAGYNSPLHF
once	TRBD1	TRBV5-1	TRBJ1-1	TGCGCCAGCAGTACCGCGCAGGGGGGTCCTGAAGCTTTCTTT	CASSTAQGGPEAFF
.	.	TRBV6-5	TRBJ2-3	TGTGCCAGCAGTCGGACTTTCACAGATACGCAGTATTTT	CASSRTFTDTQYF
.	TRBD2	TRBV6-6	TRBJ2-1	TGTGCCAGCAGCCTAGCGGGACGCAATGAGCAGTTCTTC	CASSLAGRNEQFF
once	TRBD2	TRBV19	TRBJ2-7	TGTGCCAGTAGTGCCTGGACTAGCGGGAGGCCGGAGCAGTACTTC	CASSAWTSGRPEQYF
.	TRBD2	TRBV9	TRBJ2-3	TGTGCCAGCAGCGATGGTCTAGCGGGAACCTGGGGTACGCAGTATTTT	CASSDGLAGTWGTQYF
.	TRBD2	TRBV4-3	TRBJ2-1	TGCGCCAGCAGCCAAGACCTCCCTAGCGGGAGCAAGAATGAGCAGTTCTTC	CASSQDLPSGSKNEQFF
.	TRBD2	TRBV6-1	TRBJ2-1	TGTGCCAGCAGTGATCTAGCGGGTTCGTTCTTC	CASSDLAGSFF
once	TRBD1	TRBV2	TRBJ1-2	TGTGCCACGGACAGGGGGTTCTATGGCTACACCTTC	CATDRGFYGYTF
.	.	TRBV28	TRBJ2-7	TGTGCCAGTCCCCTCCGGACTGAGTTCTCCTACGAGCAGTACTTC	CASPLRTEFSYEQYF
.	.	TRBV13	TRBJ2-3	TGTGCCAGCAGCTTAGATCCCGAAACTTATACGCAGTATTTT	CASSLDPETYTQYF
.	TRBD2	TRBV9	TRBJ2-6	TGTGCCAGCAGCGTAGAGGGACTAGCGGGAGGACGTAGCTCTGGGGCCAACGTCCTGACTTTC	CASSVEGLAGGRSSGANVLTF
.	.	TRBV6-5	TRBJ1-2	TGTGCCAGCAGTTACAGGGAGGCTAACTATGGCTACACCTTC	CASSYREANYGYTF
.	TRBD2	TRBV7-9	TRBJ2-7	TGTGCCAGCAGCCCGACTAGCGGGAGCATCATCTACGAGCAGTACTTC	CASSPTSGSIIYEQYF
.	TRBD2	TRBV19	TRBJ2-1	TGTGCCAGTAGTACGGCGGGAGGGCCTAATGAGCAGTTCTTC	CASSTAGGPNEQFF
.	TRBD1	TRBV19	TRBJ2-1	TGTGCCAGTAGTCTAACTCGGGACAGTCCCTACAATGAGCAGTTCTTC	CASSLTRDSPYNEQFF
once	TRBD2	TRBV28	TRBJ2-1	TGTGCCAGCAGCCCTTTGGGACTAGCGACCCAGGAGCAGTTCTTC	CASSPLGLATQEQFF
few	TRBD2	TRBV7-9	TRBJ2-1	TGTGCCAGCAGCCCATTCATTATAAGCGGGATAAATGAGCAGTTCTTC	CASSPFIISGINEQFF
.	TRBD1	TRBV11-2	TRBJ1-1	TGTGCCAGCAGCTCCCATGCAGGGGGTTCTGAAGCTTTCTTT	CASSSHAGGSEAFF
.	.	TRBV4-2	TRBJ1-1	TGTGCCAGCAGCCCCGCCCAGGTAGGCACTGAAGCTTTCTTT	CASSPAQVGTEAFF
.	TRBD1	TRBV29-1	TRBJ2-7	TGCAGCGTGGCCGGGACAGGGGTCGAGCAGTACTTC	CSVAGTGVEQYF
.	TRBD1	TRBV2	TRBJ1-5	TGTGCCAGCAGTCCAGGGGGCGCGGGCCAGCCCCAGCATTTT	CASSPGGAGQPQHF
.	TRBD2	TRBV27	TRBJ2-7	TGTGCCAGCAGTTTAATGGCGGAGGGGGCGCGTCTAGGACTAGCGGGAGGGAAACCCTACGAGCAGTACTTC	CASSLMAEGARLGLAGGKPYEQYF
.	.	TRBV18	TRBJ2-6	TGTGCCAGCTCAATGTACTCTGGGGCCAACGTCCTGACTTTC	CASSMYSGANVLTF
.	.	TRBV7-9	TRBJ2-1	TGTGCCAGCAGCTTAGAGAGTGAGCAGTTCTTC	CASSLESEQFF
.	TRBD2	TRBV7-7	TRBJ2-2	TGTGCCAGCAGCCCAAGAGGACTAGCGGGGAGGAATCGGGAGCTGTTTTTT	CASSPRGLAGRNRELFF
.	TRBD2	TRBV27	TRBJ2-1	TGTGCCAGCAGTTTATCGACTAGCGGGAGGGCCGAAGAGCAGTTCTTC	CASSLSTSGRAEEQFF
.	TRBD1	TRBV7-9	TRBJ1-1	TGTGCCAGCAGCCGACAGGGCAACACTGAAGCTTTCTTT	CASSRQGNTEAFF
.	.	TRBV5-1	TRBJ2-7	TGCGCCAGCGCACAAGCGGAGTACTACGAGCAGTACTTC	CASAQAEYYEQYF
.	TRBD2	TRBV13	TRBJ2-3	TGTGCCAGCAGCTTTAGGGGCGGGAGTACAGATACGCAGTATTTT	CASSFRGGSTDTQYF
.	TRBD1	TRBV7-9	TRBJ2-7	TGTGCCAGCAGCCCCGGGGGACAGGGGGCTTTCGAGCAGTACTTC	CASSPGGQGAFEQYF
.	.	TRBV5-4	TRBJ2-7	TGTGCCAGCAGCCCCTCCGCCGGGAGGGGGCCCTTCGACGAGCAGTACTTC	CASSPSAGRGPFDEQYF
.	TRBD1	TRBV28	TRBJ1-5	TGTGCCAGCTGCCGGGGACAGGCGATTAGCAATCAGCCCCAGCATTTT	CASCRGQAISNQPQHF
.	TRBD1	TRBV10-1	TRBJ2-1	TGCGCCAGCAGTGAGGGGACAGATCAAGAAGATGGATACGATGAGCAGTTCTTC	CASSEGTDQEDGYDEQFF
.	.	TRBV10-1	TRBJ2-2	TGCGCCAGCAGTCTCAGGGTGGCCGGGGAGCTGTTTTTT	CASSLRVAGELFF
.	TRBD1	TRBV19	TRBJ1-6	TGTGCCAGCACCTTGGACAGGGAATCACCCCTCCACTTT	CASTLDRESPLHF
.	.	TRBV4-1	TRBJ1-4	TGCGCCAGCAGCCAAGTCCAGGCTGAAAAACTGTTTTTT	CASSQVQAEKLFF
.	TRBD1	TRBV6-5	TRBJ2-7	TGTGCCAGCAGCCCGGGACAGCACTACGAGCAGTACTTC	CASSPGQHYEQYF
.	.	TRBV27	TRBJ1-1	TGTGCCAGCAGTGTTGACATTTACACTGAAGCTTTCTTT	CASSVDIYTEAFF
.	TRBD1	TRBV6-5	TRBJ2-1	TGTGCCAGCTTTGACAGGGGGGGCTACAATGAGCAGTTCTTC	CASFDRGGYNEQFF
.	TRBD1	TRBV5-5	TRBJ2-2	TGTGCCAGCAGACACGGGACAGGCGAGAACACCGGGGAGCTGTTTTTT	CASRHGTGENTGELFF
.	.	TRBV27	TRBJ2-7	TGTGCCAGCAGTTTGGCCTCCACAGGGAGGGTCGAGCAGTACTTC	CASSLASTGRVEQYF